This TCR beta chain was captured in a study of blood T cell repertoires in COVID-19. The CDR3 sequence is 15 residues long. Germline CDR1 is SEHNR and CDR2 is FQNEAQ (reference sequence). The germline V and J ends were trimmed by 3 bases and 3 bases, with 15 bases remaining between them. Libraries were prepared by immunoSEQ multiplex PCR; TCRdb keeps only in-frame clonotypes and omits some of them. The sample holds around 80,000 clones; 65% to 85% are singletons and the top ten take less than 20%. This sequence originates from a woman aged 80 or over with acute or convalescent COVID-19. The chain links TRBV7-9 to TRBJ2-7, with a possible D match to TRBD1 (6 bases). Source material: peripheral blood. CDR3 in DNA: TGTGCCAGCAGCTTCGACCTTCGAGGGGGCTACGAGCAGTACTTC. It yields the protein CASSFDLRGGYEQYF.